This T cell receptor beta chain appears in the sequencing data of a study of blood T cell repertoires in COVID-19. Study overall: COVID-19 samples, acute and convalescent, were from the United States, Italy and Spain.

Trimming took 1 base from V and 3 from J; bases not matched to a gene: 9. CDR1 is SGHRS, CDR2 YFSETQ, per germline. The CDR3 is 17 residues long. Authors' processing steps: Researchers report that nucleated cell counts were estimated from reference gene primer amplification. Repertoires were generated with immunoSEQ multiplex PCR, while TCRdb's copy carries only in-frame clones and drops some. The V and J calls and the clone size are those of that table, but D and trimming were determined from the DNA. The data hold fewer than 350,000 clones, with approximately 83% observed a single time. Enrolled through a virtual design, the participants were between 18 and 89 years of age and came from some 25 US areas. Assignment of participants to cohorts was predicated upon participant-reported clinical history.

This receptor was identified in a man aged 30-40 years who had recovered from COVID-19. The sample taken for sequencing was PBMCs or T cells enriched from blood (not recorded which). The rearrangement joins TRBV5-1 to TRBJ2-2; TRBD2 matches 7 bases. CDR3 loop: CASSLRREGRHTGELFF. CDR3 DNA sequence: TGCGCCAGCAGCTTGCGGAGGGAGGGCCGTCACACCGGGGAGCTGTTTTTT.